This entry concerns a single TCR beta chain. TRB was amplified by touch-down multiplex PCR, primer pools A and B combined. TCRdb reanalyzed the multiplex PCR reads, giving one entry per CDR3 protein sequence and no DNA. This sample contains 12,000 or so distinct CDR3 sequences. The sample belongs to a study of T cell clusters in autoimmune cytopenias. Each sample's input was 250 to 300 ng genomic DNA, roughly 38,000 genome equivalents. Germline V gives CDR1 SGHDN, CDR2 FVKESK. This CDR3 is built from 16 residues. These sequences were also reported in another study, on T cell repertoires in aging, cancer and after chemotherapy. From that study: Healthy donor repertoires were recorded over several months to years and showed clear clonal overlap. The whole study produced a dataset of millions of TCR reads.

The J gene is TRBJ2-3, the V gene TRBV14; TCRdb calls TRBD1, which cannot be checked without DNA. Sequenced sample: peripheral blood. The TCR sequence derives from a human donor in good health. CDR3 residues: CASSLQTYRATDTQYF.